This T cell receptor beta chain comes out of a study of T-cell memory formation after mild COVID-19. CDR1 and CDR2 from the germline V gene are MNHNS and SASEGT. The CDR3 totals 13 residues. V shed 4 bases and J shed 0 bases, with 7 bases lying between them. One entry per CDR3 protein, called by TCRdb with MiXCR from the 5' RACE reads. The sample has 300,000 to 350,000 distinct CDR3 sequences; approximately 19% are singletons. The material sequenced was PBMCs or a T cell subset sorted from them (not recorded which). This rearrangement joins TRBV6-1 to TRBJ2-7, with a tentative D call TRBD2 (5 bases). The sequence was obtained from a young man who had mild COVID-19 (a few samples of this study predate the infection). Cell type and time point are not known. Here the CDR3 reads CASSAADSYEQYF. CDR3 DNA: TGTGCCAGCAGTGCAGCGGACTCCTACGAGCAGTACTTC.